This TCR beta chain was obtained from a study of vaccination effects on CD4 cells after COVID-19. A remark on this clone: Its antigen is not known.

Here immunoSEQ multiplex PCR was the method, and the copy in TCRdb shows in-frame clones only, minus some. The sample carries around 67,000 clones, about 81% recorded once. Germline lookup yields CDR1 SGHDT and CDR2 YYEEEE. The CDR3 is made up of 14 amino acids. Trimming removed 4 bases from V and 5 bases from J, with 12 bases in between. Ahead of sequencing, the ViraFEST assay grew antigen-specific CD4+ T cells using viral peptide pools. Scientists isolated CD4+ T cells after a roughly nine-day culture period ended. The vaccine given was either BNT162b2 or mRNA-1273, in two doses. Study-wide points: No early post-infection timepoints were available in the study, which also included few convalescent patients. There was marked clonal contraction among infection- and vaccine-induced clones late after vaccination.

This clonotype was sampled from a human donor who received a COVID-19 vaccine. The sequencing here drew on CD4+ T cells from PBMCs cultured with HCoV-229E spike peptides, taken after COVID-19 vaccination. The rearrangement joins TRBV5-6 to TRBJ2-2; TRBD1 or TRBD2 may be the D gene (5 bases each). CDR3 in DNA: TGTGCCAGCAGCGGGGCCGGGGAGACCGGGGAGCTGTTTTTT. It yields the protein CASSGAGETGELFF.